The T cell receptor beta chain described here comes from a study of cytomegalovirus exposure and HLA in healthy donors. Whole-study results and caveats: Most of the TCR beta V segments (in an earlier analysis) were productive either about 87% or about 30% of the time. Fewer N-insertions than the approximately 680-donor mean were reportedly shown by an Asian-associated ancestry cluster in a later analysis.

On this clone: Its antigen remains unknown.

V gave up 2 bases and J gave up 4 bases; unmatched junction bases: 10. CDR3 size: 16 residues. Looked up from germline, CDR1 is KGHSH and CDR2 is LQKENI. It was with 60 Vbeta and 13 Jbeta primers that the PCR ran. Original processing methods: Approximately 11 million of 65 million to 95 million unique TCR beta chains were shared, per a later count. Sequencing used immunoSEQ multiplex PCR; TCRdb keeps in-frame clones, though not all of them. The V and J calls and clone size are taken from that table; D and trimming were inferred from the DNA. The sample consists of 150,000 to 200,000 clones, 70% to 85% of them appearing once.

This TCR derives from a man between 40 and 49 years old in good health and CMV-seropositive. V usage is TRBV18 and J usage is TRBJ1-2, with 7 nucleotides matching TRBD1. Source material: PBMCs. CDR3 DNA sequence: TGTGCCAGCTCACCAAGTGGCTGGGACAGCGTCTATGGCTACACCTTC. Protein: CASSPSGWDSVYGYTF.